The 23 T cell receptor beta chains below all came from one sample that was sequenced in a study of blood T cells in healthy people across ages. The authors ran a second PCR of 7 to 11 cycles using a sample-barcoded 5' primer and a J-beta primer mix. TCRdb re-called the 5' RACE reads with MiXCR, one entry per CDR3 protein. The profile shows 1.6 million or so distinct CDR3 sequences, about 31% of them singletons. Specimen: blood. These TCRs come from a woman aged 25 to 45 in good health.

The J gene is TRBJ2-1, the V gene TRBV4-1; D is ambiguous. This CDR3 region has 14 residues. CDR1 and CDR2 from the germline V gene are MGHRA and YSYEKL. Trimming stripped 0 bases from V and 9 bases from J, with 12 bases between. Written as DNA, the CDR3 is TGCGCCAGCAGCCAAGATTTAAGAGGCTTTGAGCAGTTCTTC. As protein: CASSQDLRGFEQFF.

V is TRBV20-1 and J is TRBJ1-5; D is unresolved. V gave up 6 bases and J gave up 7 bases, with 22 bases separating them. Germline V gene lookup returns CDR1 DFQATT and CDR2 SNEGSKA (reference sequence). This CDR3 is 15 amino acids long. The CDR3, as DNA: TGCAGTGCCCTATCACTAAGGAAAAGGAGGCAGCCCCAGCATTTT. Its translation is CSALSLRKRRQPQHF.

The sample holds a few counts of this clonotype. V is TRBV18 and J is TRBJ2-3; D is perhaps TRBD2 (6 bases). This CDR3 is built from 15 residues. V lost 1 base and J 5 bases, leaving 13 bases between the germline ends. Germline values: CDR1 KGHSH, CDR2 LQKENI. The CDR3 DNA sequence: TGTGCCAGCTCACCACAGGCGGGGTACGAAGATACGCAGTATTTT. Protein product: CASSPQAGYEDTQYF.

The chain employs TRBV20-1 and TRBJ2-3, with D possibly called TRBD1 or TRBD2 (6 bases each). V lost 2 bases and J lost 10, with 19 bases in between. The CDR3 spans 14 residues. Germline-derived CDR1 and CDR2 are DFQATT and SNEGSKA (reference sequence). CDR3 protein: CSARRPGRGTSQYF. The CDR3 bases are TGCAGTGCTAGAAGACCGGGACGGGGGACATCGCAGTATTTT.

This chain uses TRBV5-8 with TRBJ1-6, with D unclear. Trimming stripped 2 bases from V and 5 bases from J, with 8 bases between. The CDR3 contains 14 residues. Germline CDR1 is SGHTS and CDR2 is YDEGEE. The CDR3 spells CASSFFLDNSPLHF. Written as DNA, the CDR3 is TGTGCCAGCAGCTTTTTCCTTGATAATTCACCCCTCCACTTT.

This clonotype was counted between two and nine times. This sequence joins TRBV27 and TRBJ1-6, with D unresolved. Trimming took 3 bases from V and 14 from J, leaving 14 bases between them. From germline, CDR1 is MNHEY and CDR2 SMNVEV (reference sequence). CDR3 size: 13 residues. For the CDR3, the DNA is TGTGCCAGCAGTTTGAGGCAGGCCGACACCCTCCACTTT. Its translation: CASSLRQADTLHF.

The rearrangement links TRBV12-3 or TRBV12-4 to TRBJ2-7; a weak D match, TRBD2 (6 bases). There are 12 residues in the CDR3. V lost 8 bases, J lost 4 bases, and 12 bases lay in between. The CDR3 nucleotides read TGTGCCAGCTGCGGGAATGGGTACGAGCAGTACTTC. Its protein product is CASCGNGYEQYF.

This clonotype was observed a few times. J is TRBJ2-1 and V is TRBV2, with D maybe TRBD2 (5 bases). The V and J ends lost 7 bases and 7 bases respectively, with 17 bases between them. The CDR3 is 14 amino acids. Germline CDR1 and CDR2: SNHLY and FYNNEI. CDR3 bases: TGTGCCAGCAAAATAACTAGAAATAGGAATGAGCAGTTCTTC. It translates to CASKITRNRNEQFF.

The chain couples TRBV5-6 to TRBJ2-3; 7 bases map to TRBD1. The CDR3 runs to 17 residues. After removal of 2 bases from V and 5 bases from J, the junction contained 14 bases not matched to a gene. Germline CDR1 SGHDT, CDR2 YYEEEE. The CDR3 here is CASSFTLTGWSGDTQYF. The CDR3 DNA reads TGTGCCAGCAGCTTCACCCTGACAGGGTGGTCAGGAGATACGCAGTATTTT.

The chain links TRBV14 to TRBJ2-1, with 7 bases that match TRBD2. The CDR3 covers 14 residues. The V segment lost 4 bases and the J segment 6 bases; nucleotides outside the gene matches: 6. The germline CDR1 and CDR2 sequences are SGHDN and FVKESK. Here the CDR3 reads CASSPRASGNEQFF. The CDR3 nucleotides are TGTGCCAGCAGCCCCCGAGCTAGCGGCAATGAGCAGTTCTTC.

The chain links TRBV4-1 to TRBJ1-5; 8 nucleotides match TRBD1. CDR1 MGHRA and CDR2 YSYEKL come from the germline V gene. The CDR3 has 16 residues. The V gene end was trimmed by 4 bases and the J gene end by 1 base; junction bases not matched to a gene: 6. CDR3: CASSPRTGYSNQPQHF. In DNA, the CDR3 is TGCGCCAGCAGCCCCCGGACAGGGTACAGCAATCAGCCCCAGCATTTT.

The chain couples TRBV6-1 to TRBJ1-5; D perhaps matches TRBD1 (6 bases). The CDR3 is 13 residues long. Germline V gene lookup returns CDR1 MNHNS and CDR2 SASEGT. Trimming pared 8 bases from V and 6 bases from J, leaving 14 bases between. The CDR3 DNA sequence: TGTGCCAGCCGGGGGGCTCAGGCTCAGCCCCAGCATTTT. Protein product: CASRGAQAQPQHF.

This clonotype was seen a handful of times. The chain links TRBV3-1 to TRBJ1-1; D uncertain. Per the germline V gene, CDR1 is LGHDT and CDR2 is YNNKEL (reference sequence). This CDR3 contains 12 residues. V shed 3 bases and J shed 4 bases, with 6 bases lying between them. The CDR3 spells CASSQLGTEAFF. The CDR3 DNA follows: TGTGCCAGCAGCCAGTTGGGCACTGAAGCTTTCTTT. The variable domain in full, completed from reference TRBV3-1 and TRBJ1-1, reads DTAVSQTPKYLVTQMGNDKSIKCEQNLGHDTMYWYKQDSKKFLKIMFSYNNKELIINETVPNRFSPKSPDKAHLNLHINSLELGDSAVYFCASSQLGTEAFFGQGTRLTVV.

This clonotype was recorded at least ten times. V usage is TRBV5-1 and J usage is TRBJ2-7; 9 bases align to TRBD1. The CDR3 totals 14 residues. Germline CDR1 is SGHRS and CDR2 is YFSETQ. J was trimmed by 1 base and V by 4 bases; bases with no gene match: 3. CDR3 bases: TGCGCCAGCAGCGAAGGGACAGGGTCCTACGAGCAGTACTTC. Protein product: CASSEGTGSYEQYF.

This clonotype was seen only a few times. The CDR3, as DNA: TGTGCCAGCAGTTCCCCGGGGTTGATTAGCGAGCAGTACTTC. Encoded protein: CASSSPGLISEQYF. The chain uses TRBV6-5 and TRBJ2-7, with D tentatively TRBD2 (5 bases). V lost 4 bases to trimming and J lost 6 bases, with 16 bases between them. Germline lookup yields CDR1 MNHEY and CDR2 SVGAGI. This CDR3 has 14 residues.

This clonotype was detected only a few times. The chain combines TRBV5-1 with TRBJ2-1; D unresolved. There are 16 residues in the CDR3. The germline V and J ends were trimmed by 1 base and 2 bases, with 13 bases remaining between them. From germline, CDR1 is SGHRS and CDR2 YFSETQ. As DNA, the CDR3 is TGCGCCAGCAGCTTGACGGGCGAAAGGACCTACAATGAGCAGTTCTTC. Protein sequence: CASSLTGERTYNEQFF.

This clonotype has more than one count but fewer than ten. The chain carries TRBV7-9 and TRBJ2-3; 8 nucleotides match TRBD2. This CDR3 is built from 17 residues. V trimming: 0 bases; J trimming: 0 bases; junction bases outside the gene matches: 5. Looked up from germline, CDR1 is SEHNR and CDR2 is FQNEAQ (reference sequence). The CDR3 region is CASSLAVGRASTDTQYF. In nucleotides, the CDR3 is TGTGCCAGCAGCTTAGCGGTCGGGAGGGCTAGCACAGATACGCAGTATTTT. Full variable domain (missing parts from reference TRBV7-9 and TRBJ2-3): DTGVSQNPRHKITKRGQNVTFRCDPISEHNRLYWYRQTLGQGPEFLTYFQNEAQLEKSRLLSDRFSAERPKGSFSTLEIQRTEQGDSAMYLCASSLAVGRASTDTQYFGPGTRLTVL.

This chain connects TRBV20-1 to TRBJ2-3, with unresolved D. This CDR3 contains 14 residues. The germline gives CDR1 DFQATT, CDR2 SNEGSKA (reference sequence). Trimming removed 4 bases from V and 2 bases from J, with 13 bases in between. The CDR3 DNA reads TGCAGTGCTAAACGCCTCCCCTACACAGATACGCAGTATTTT. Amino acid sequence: CSAKRLPYTDTQYF.

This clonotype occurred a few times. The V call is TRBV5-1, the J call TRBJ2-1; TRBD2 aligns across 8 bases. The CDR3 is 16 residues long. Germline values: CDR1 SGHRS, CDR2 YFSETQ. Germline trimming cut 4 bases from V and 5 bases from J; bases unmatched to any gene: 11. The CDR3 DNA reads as TGCGCCAGCAGCCACCTGTCAGCGGGAGAAAACAATGAGCAGTTCTTC. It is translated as CASSHLSAGENNEQFF.

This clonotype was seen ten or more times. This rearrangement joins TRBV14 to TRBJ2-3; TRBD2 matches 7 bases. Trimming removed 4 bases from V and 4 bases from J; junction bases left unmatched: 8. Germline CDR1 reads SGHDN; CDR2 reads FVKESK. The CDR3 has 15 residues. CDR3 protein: CASSRLAGEADTQYF. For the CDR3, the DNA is TGTGCCAGCAGCCGTCTGGCGGGAGAGGCAGATACGCAGTATTTT. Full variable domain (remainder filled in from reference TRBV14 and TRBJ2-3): EAGVTQFPSHSVIEKGQTVTLRCDPISGHDNLYWYRRVMGKEIKFLLHFVKESKQDESGMPNNRFLAERTGGTYSTLKVQPAELEDSGVYFCASSRLAGEADTQYFGPGTRLTVL.

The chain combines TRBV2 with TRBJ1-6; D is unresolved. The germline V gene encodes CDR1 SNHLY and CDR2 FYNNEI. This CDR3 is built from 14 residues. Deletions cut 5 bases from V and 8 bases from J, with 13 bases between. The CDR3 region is CASSTEGSHSPLHF. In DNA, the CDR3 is TGTGCCAGCAGTACGGAGGGAAGCCATTCACCCCTCCACTTT.

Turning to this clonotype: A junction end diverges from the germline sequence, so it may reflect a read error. CDR3 coding DNA: TGTGCCAGCAGCGTAGGGGCAGACACGGGCAATCGGCCCCAGCATTTT. This translates into CASSVGADTGNRPQHF. The chain combines TRBV9 with TRBJ1-5; no clear D. This CDR3 contains 16 residues. The germline V gene has CDR1 SGDLS and CDR2 YYNGEE.

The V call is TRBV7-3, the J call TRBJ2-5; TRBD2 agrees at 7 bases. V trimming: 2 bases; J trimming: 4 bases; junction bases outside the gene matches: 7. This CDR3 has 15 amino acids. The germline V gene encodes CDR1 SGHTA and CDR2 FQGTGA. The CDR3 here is CASSLVGERGETQYF. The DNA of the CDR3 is TGTGCCAGCAGCTTAGTGGGAGAGCGGGGAGAGACCCAGTACTTC. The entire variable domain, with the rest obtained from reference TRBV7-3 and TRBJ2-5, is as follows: GAGVSQTPSNKVTEKGKYVELRCDPISGHTALYWYRQSLGQGPEFLIYFQGTGAADDSGLPNDRFFAVRPEGSVSTLKIQRTERGDSAVYLCASSLVGERGETQYFGPGTRLLVL.